Following are 28 T cell receptor beta chains from one sample sequenced in a study of blood T cells in healthy people across ages. For the second PCR, which ran for 7 to 11 cycles, a sample-barcoded 5' primer and a J-beta primer mix were used. Each CDR3 protein is one row after TCRdb ran MiXCR on the 5' RACE reads. The sample has roughly 800,000 distinct CDR3 sequences, over 45% seen once. The sequenced sample consisted of blood. These receptors all come from a man under 40 in good health.

The chain has TRBV7-8 and TRBJ2-1; no reliable D call. Trimming removed 4 bases at V and 6 bases at J, with 10 bases between. The CDR3 has 13 amino acids. Germline V gene lookup returns CDR1 SGHVS and CDR2 FQNEAQ. CDR3 residues: CASSSKWGNEQFF. In nucleotides, the CDR3 is TGTGCCAGCAGCTCTAAGTGGGGCAATGAGCAGTTCTTC.

The rearrangement links TRBV28 to TRBJ1-3, with TRBD1 as a possible D gene (5 bases). This CDR3 spans 18 amino acids. Germline CDR1 is MDHEN and CDR2 is SYDVKM. Trimming pared 7 bases from V and 0 bases from J, leaving 22 bases between. The CDR3 DNA reads as TGTGCCAGCACCCCAGGGAGCCCACCGGGGAGCTCTGGAAACACCATATATTTT. Translated: CASTPGSPPGSSGNTIYF.

The chain uses TRBV6-5 and TRBJ2-5, with no clear D. The CDR3 loop spans 12 amino acids. V lost 4 bases to trimming and J lost 5 bases, with 8 bases between them. CDR1 is MNHEY and CDR2 is SVGAGI in the germline V gene. The CDR3 nucleotides are TGTGCCAGCAGTTCCAAATTGGAGACCCAGTACTTC. Encoded protein: CASSSKLETQYF.

This rearrangement joins TRBV4-2 to TRBJ1-5; D is perhaps TRBD1 (6 bases). The germline gives CDR1 LGHNA, CDR2 YNFKEQ. Trimming shortened V by 4 bases and J by 3 bases, and 16 bases separated the two germline ends. The CDR3 is 16 residues long. The CDR3 sequence: CASSPCDRPNNQPQHF. DNA of the CDR3: TGTGCCAGCAGCCCATGTGACAGGCCTAACAATCAGCCCCAGCATTTT.

This chain connects TRBV6-6 to TRBJ2-3; D unresolved. The length of the CDR3 is 11 residues. The germline V gene encodes CDR1 MNHNY and CDR2 SVGAGI (reference sequence). Trimming removed 7 bases at V and 3 bases at J, with 5 bases between. In nucleotides, the CDR3 is TGTGCCAGCATGAGAACAGATACGCAGTATTTT. Its translation is CASMRTDTQYF.

The CDR3 DNA reads TGCAGTGCTACGTTGGGGGAAACTGGAAACACCATATATTTT. This sequence encodes CSATLGETGNTIYF. The chain recombines TRBV20-1 with TRBJ1-3; D is possibly TRBD1 (5 bases). Germline CDR1 DFQATT, CDR2 SNEGSKA (reference sequence). This CDR3 is 14 amino acids long. Trimming cost V 4 bases and J 2 bases, with 12 bases left between them.

To note about this clonotype: One end of the junction does not line up with germline, which may come from a read error. The chain joins TRBV7-2 to TRBJ2-7; D is tentatively TRBD1 or TRBD2 (5 bases each). CDR1 and CDR2 from the germline V gene are SGHTA and FQGNSA. This CDR3 contains 14 residues. The CDR3 is CASRLGTEYYEQYF. The DNA for the CDR3 is TGTGCCAGCAGATTAGGGACGGAATACTACGAGCAGTACTTC.

In nucleotides, the CDR3 is TGTGCCAGCCGGGGGAGTCGAGAGACCCAGTACTTC. It translates to CASRGSRETQYF. The chain carries TRBV12-3 or TRBV12-4 and TRBJ2-5; D is possibly TRBD2 (6 bases). Trimming removed 8 bases at V and 4 bases at J, with 11 bases between. The CDR3 loop spans 12 amino acids.

CDR3 in DNA: TGTGCCAGCAGAGGCGGGATGTACGAGCAGTACTTC. This sequence encodes CASRGGMYEQYF. The genes are TRBV2 and TRBJ2-7, with D possibly matching TRBD2 (6 bases). Looked up from germline, CDR1 is SNHLY and CDR2 is FYNNEI. This CDR3 is built from 12 residues. Trimming shortened V by 6 bases and J by 4 bases, and 10 bases separated the two germline ends.

The V gene is TRBV7-9, the J gene TRBJ2-1, with 12 bases aligning to TRBD2. The better agreement between TRBJ2-7 and the DNA end casts doubt on the J call. CDR1 SEHNR and CDR2 FQNEAQ come from the germline V gene (reference sequence). The CDR3 covers 14 residues. For the CDR3, the DNA is TGTGCCAGCAGCTCTGGACTAGCGGGGTCCGAGCAGTACTTC. Its translation is CASSSGLAGSEQYF.

The rearrangement links TRBV7-2 to TRBJ2-1, with TRBD2 matching 8 bases. CDR3 length equals 17 residues. V lost 7 bases, J lost 4 bases, and 15 bases stayed unmatched. Per the germline V gene, CDR1 is SGHTA and CDR2 is FQGNSA. In nucleotides, the CDR3 is TGTGCCAGCACCTTCGGGACTAGGGCGGACCCATACAATGAGCAGTTCTTC. Translating it yields CASTFGTRADPYNEQFF.

In its sample, this clonotype was seen a few times. The chain combines TRBV7-2 with TRBJ2-7; tentatively, D is TRBD2 (6 bases). The CDR3 totals 14 residues. Trimming removed 6 bases at V and 0 bases at J, with 12 bases between. Germline loops: CDR1 SGHTA, CDR2 FQGNSA. The CDR3 here is CASSEGLLSYEQYF. DNA for the CDR3: TGTGCCAGCAGTGAGGGACTTCTCTCCTACGAGCAGTACTTC. The variable domain in full, with the rest retrieved from reference TRBV7-2 and TRBJ2-7, is GAGVSQSPSNKVTEKGKDVELRCDPISGHTALYWYRQSLGQGLEFLIYFQGNSAPDKSGLPSDRFSAERTGGSVSTLTIQRTQQEDSAVYLCASSEGLLSYEQYFGPGTRLTVT.

The chain has TRBV20-1 and TRBJ2-7; D is unclear. The CDR3 length is 14 residues. V was cut by 5 bases and J by 0 bases, with 14 bases left in between. Germline V lookup: CDR1 DFQATT, CDR2 SNEGSKA (reference sequence). CDR3 DNA: TGCAGTGCTCCGGACCTGCAGAACTCCTACGAGCAGTACTTC. Its translation is CSAPDLQNSYEQYF.

The V and J genes are TRBV29-1 and TRBJ1-4, with 7 bases lining up with TRBD1. CDR3 length: 14 residues. Germline loops: CDR1 SQVTM, CDR2 ANQGSEA. V gave up 7 bases and J gave up 7 bases; unmatched junction bases: 12. The CDR3 spells CSASLQGTVEKLFF. The CDR3 region has the DNA TGCAGCGCTTCTCTACAGGGGACGGTTGAAAAACTGTTTTTT.

This clonotype has more than one count but fewer than ten. The V call is TRBV29-1, the J call TRBJ2-1; 7 bases are a match to TRBD1. Germline trimming cut 6 bases from V and 1 base from J; bases unmatched to any gene: 9. Per the germline V gene, CDR1 is SQVTM and CDR2 is ANQGSEA. This CDR3 region has 15 residues. The CDR3 DNA sequence: TGCAGCGTCGCTCGACAGGGCGATTCCTACAATGAGCAGTTCTTC. Encoded protein: CSVARQGDSYNEQFF.

This chain uses TRBV4-3 with TRBJ2-3; 9 bases fit TRBD1. CDR3 length equals 16 residues. Germline CDR1 is LGHNA and CDR2 is YSLEER. V lost 4 bases to trimming and J lost 3 bases; unmatched junction nucleotides: 8. CDR3 in amino acids: CASSLTQGARTDTQYF. Written as DNA, the CDR3 is TGCGCCAGCAGCCTAACACAGGGGGCGAGGACAGATACGCAGTATTTT.

In the case of this clonotype: A junction end diverges from the germline sequence, so it may reflect a read error. The chain recombines TRBV15 with TRBJ1-4; D is perhaps TRBD1 (5 bases). Germline CDR1 LNHNV, CDR2 YYDKDF (reference sequence). This CDR3 region has 17 residues. DNA of the CDR3: TGTGCCACCAGCGGAGATTTCGTAGGGGCACCGAATGAAAAACTGTTTTTT. Translating gives CATSGDFVGAPNEKLFF.

The J gene is TRBJ2-4, the V gene TRBV9, with 11 bases aligning to TRBD2. The J call could be wrong; TRBJ2-5 is a better fit for the DNA end. The CDR3 is made up of 14 amino acids. Germline values: CDR1 SGDLS, CDR2 YYNGEE. The CDR3 region has the DNA TGTGCCAGCAGCGAGACTAGCGGGACAGAGACCCAGTACTTC. It translates to CASSETSGTETQYF.

This chain uses TRBV9 with TRBJ1-5; D is ambiguous. With 3 bases removed from V and 3 bases from J, the gap between germline ends came to 7 bases. The CDR3 runs 13 residues. Germline loops: CDR1 SGDLS, CDR2 YYNGEE. The chain's CDR3 is CASSGALNQPQHF. The CDR3 region has the DNA TGTGCCAGCAGCGGAGCCCTCAATCAGCCCCAGCATTTT.

The rearrangement links TRBV13 to TRBJ2-7; 8 bases line up with TRBD2. The ends lost 3 bases at V and 3 bases at J; junction bases unmatched: 4. This CDR3 has 14 residues. Germline-derived CDR1 and CDR2 are PRHDT and FYEKMQ (reference sequence). CDR3 sequence reads: CASSFSGANYEQYF. CDR3 DNA sequence: TGTGCCAGCAGCTTTAGCGGGGCCAACTACGAGCAGTACTTC. The variable domain in full, with the rest retrieved from reference TRBV13 and TRBJ2-7, is AAGVIQSPRHLIKEKRETATLKCYPIPRHDTVYWYQQGPGQDPQFLISFYEKMQSDKGSIPDRFSAQQFSDYHSELNMSSLELGDSALYFCASSFSGANYEQYFGPGTRLTVT.

The chain employs TRBV29-1 and TRBJ2-7; D perhaps matches TRBD1 (6 bases). CDR1 is SQVTM, CDR2 ANQGSEA, per germline. Between the trimmed V and J ends, which lost 4 bases and 1 base, there was a span of 11 bases. The CDR3 is 13 residues long. This chain's CDR3 is CSVGRGQSYEQYF. The CDR3 DNA reads as TGCAGCGTTGGGCGAGGACAGTCCTACGAGCAGTACTTC.

This clonotype was picked up a small number of times. This chain links TRBV20-1 with TRBJ2-1; D may correspond to TRBD1 or TRBD2 (6 bases each). Germline CDR1 DFQATT, CDR2 SNEGSKA (reference sequence). Trimming stripped 6 bases from V and 3 bases from J, with 18 bases between. The CDR3 runs 15 residues. The CDR3 region is CSASDAGHLYNEQFF. The CDR3 nucleotides read TGCAGTGCCTCCGACGCGGGACATCTCTACAATGAGCAGTTCTTC.

This clonotype showed up just a few times. The rearrangement joins TRBV6-6 to TRBJ1-2; D ambiguous. Trimming stripped 0 bases from V and 4 bases from J, with 15 bases between. The CDR3 runs to 16 residues. In germline, CDR1 is MNHNY, CDR2 SVGAGI (reference sequence). The CDR3 region is CASSYSLKGNPYGYTF. The CDR3, as DNA: TGTGCCAGCAGTTACTCGCTGAAAGGGAACCCCTATGGCTACACCTTC.

This clonotype was seen ten or more times. V gene TRBV20-1 combines with J gene TRBJ1-1; tentatively, D is TRBD1 (5 bases). V was trimmed by 1 base and J by 4 bases, leaving 22 bases between them. There are 17 residues in the CDR3. Germline V CDR1 and CDR2: DFQATT, SNEGSKA (reference sequence). The DNA for the CDR3 is TGCAGTGCTAGAGCTAGACAGTCCTTTAGCCGTCCCACTGAAGCTTTCTTT. It yields the protein CSARARQSFSRPTEAFF.

The chain couples TRBV6-5 to TRBJ2-1; unclear D gene. CDR3 length: 13 residues. Per germline, CDR1 MNHEY and CDR2 SVGAGI. Trimming removed 4 bases at V and 7 bases at J, with 11 bases between. The CDR3 protein is CASSSGSRNEQFF. For the CDR3, the DNA is TGTGCCAGCAGTTCTGGATCGCGGAATGAGCAGTTCTTC.

This chain links TRBV14 with TRBJ2-3, with 7 positions matching TRBD2. Germline V gene data show CDR1 as SGHDN and CDR2 as FVKESK. The CDR3 has 16 amino acids. J gave up 8 bases and V 0 bases, and 11 bases lay outside the gene matches. The CDR3 DNA sequence: TGTGCCAGCAGCCAAGATCTGCGGGAGTACGCAGGTACGCAGTATTTT. Translation: CASSQDLREYAGTQYF.

This rearrangement joins TRBV15 to TRBJ2-7, with D possibly being TRBD1 (5 bases). Trimming removed 0 bases at V and 2 bases at J, with 8 bases between. The CDR3 sequence is 14 residues long. CDR1 and CDR2 (germline): LNHNV, YYDKDF (reference sequence). This CDR3 reads CATSRDQGPYEQYF. In DNA, the CDR3 is TGTGCCACCAGCAGAGATCAGGGCCCCTACGAGCAGTACTTC. Looking up the rest from reference TRBV15 and TRBJ2-7 gives the full variable domain: DAMVIQNPRYQVTQFGKPVTLSCSQTLNHNVMYWYQQKSSQAPKLLFHYYDKDFNNEADTPDNFQSRRPNTSFCFLDIRSPGLGDTAMYLCATSRDQGPYEQYFGPGTRLTVT.

J is TRBJ2-1 and V is TRBV7-6; the match to TRBD2 covers 14 bases. Germline assignment: CDR1 SGHVS and CDR2 FNYEAQ. Unmatched junction bases numbered 8, after V lost 5 bases and J lost 8 bases. The CDR3 is 16 amino acids. The CDR3 spells CASSRGTSGSTYEQFF. CDR3 DNA sequence: TGTGCCAGCAGCCGGGGGACTAGCGGGAGTACGTATGAGCAGTTCTTC.